What follows are 9 T cell receptor beta chains derived from one specimen sequenced in a study of regulatory T cells in long-lasting Graves disease. The time point denotes: newly diagnosed GD, antithyroid drugs for less than 3 months. RNA extracted from PBMCs served as the sequencing template. Library construction for TCR beta used iRepertoire HTBI primers and Arm-PCR of CDR3 regions. TCRdb analysed the multiplex PCR reads with MiXCR anew, one entry per CDR3 protein. The repertoire holds roughly 500,000 distinct CDR3 sequences, with approximately 13% as singletons. The data were also submitted as part of a second study, on T cells in Graves' hyperthyroidism and ophthalmopathy.

This sample comprised peripheral blood mononuclear cells (PBMCs), obtained at new diagnosis, from a patient treated with antithyroid drugs. Source of these receptors: a man between 25 and 39 years old with Graves disease.

This chain joins TRBV12-3 or TRBV12-4 and TRBJ1-2; TRBD1 aligns across 9 bases. The CDR3 extends over 17 amino acids. V shed 6 bases, J shed 3 bases, and the junction held 14 bases outside the gene matches. CDR3 region: CASSTLWTGEFDYGYTF. The CDR3 nucleotides read TGTGCCAGCAGCACCCTTTGGACAGGGGAGTTTGACTATGGCTACACCTTC.

In its sample, this clonotype was seen a few times. V gene TRBV11-2 combines with J gene TRBJ2-7; perhaps TRBD2 as D (5 bases). Germline CDR1 and CDR2: SGHAT and FQNNGV. Trimming took 0 bases from V and 2 from J, leaving 11 bases between them. The CDR3 loop spans 15 amino acids. The CDR3 DNA is TGTGCCAGCAGCTTAGAGGGAGTACCCACCTACGAGCAGTACTTC. It is translated as CASSLEGVPTYEQYF.

V is TRBV5-1 and J is TRBJ2-1; 8 nucleotides align to TRBD2. The CDR3 is made up of 17 amino acids. Germline V CDR1 and CDR2: SGHRS, YFSETQ. With 4 bases clipped from V and 2 bases from J, the junction kept 11 bases outside the gene matches. The CDR3 DNA reads as TGCGCCAGCAGCCGGACCCGGGGGGGGATCCCCTACAATGAGCAGTTCTTC. Protein sequence: CASSRTRGGIPYNEQFF.

The chain employs TRBV6-1 and TRBJ2-3; D is ambiguous. With 8 bases removed from V and 7 bases from J, the gap between germline ends came to 13 bases. This CDR3 is built from 12 residues. Germline V gene sequence: CDR1 MNHNS, CDR2 SASEGT. CDR3 nucleotides: TGTGCCAGCGCATCCCCGAGGAATACGCAGTATTTT. Encoded protein: CASASPRNTQYF.

Regarding this clonotype: A much larger clonotype is one base distant, so this may be a read error. This sequence joins TRBV6-1 and TRBJ1-2; D call uncertain. Germline V gene sequence: CDR1 MNHNS, CDR2 SASEGT. V was cut by 4 bases and J by 5 bases, with 14 bases left in between. This CDR3 has 14 amino acids. The CDR3 sequence is CASSVSGILYGYTF. CDR3 DNA: TGTGCCAGCAGTGTATCAGGTATCCTGTATGGCTACACCTTC.

This clonotype was found many times. The chain couples TRBV10-3 to TRBJ2-1; 12 bases are shared with TRBD2. Trimming removed 2 bases from V and 7 bases from J; junction bases left unmatched: 6. CDR3 length: 16 amino acids. Germline V gives CDR1 ENHRY, CDR2 SYGVKD. The CDR3 DNA reads as TGTGCCATCAGTGAGAGCCGCGGGACTAGCGGGAATGAGCAGTTCTTC. As protein: CAISESRGTSGNEQFF.

This clonotype was observed at least ten times. J is TRBJ2-1 and V is TRBV30; unclear D gene. Germline values: CDR1 GTSNPN, CDR2 SVGIG (reference sequence). The CDR3 length is 11 residues. Between the trimmed V and J ends, which lost 0 bases and 7 bases, there was a span of 4 bases. This CDR3 reads CAWSVGNEQFF. The DNA for the CDR3 is TGTGCCTGGAGTGTAGGTAATGAGCAGTTCTTC.

This chain uses TRBV6-1 with TRBJ2-7, with D tentatively TRBD1 (6 bases). The V gene's germline CDR1 is MNHNS and CDR2 SASEGT. The CDR3 has 13 residues. V was clipped by 3 bases and J by 5 bases, with 11 bases between them. CDR3 sequence: CASSEWQGNEQYF. Here the CDR3 DNA reads TGTGCCAGCAGTGAGTGGCAGGGGAACGAGCAGTACTTC.

This clonotype was detected many times. The chain is built from TRBV29-1 and TRBJ1-1, with D possibly TRBD1 on 5 matching bases. V shed 6 bases and J shed 0 bases, with 11 bases lying between them. The length of the CDR3 is 13 residues. CDR1 is SQVTM and CDR2 is ANQGSEA in the germline V gene. This chain's CDR3 is CSVLGRMNTEAFF. The CDR3 nucleotides read TGCAGCGTCTTGGGACGGATGAACACTGAAGCTTTCTTT.